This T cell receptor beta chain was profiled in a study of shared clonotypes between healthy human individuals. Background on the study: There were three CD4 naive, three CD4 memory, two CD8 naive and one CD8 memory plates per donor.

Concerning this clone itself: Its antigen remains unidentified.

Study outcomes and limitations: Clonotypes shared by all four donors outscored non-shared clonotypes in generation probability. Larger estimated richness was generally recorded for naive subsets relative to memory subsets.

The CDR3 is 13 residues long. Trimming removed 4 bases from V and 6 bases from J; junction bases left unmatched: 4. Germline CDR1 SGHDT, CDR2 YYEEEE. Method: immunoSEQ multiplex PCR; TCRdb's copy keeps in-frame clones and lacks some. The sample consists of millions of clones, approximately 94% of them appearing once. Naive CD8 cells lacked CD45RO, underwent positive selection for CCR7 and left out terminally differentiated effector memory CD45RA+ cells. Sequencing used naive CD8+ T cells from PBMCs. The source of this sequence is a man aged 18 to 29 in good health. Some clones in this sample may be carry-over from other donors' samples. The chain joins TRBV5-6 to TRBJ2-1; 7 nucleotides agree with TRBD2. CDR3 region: CASSLGRGNEQFF. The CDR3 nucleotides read TGTGCCAGCAGCCTAGGGAGGGGCAATGAGCAGTTCTTC.